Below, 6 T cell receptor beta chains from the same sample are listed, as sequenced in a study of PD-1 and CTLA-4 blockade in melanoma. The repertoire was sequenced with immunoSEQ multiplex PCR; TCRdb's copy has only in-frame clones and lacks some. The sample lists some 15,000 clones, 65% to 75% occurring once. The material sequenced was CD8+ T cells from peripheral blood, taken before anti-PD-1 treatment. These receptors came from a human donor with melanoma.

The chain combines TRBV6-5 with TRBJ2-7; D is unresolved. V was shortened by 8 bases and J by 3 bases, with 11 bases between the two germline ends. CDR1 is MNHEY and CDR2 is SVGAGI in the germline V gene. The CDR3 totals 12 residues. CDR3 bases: TGTGCCAGCCAAGCCACAGTCTACGAGCAGTACTTC. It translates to CASQATVYEQYF.

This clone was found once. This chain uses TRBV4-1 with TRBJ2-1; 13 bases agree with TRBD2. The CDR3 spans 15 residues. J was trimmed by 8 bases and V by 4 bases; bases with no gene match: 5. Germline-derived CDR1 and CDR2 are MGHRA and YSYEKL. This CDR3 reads CASSLGLAGVDEQFF. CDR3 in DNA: TGCGCCAGCAGCCTCGGACTAGCGGGAGTGGATGAGCAGTTCTTC.

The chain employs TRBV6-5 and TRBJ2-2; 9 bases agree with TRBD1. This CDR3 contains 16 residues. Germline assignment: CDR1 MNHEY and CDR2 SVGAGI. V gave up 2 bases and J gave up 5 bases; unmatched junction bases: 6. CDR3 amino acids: CASSYRPGQGTGELFF. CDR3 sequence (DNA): TGTGCCAGCAGTTACCGCCCGGGACAGGGAACCGGGGAGCTGTTTTTT.

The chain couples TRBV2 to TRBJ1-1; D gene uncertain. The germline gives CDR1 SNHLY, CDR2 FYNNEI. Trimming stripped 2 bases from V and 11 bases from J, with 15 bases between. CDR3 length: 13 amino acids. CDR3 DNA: TGTGCCAGCAGTGAAATTAGGCCGGACGGGGCTTTCTTT. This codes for CASSEIRPDGAFF.

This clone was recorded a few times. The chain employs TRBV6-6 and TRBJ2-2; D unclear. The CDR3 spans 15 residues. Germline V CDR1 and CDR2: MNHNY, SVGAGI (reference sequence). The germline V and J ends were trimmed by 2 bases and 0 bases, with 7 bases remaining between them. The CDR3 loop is CASSYRLANTGELFF. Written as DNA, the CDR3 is TGTGCCAGCAGTTACCGGCTAGCGAACACCGGGGAGCTGTTTTTT.

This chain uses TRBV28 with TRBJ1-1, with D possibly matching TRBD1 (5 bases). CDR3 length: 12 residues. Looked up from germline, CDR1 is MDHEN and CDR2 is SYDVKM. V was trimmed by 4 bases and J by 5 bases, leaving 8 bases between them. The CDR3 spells CASSSGGTEAFF. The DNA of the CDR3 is TGTGCCAGCAGTTCGGGGGGAACTGAAGCTTTCTTT.